This record covers a single T cell receptor beta chain. Its antigen remains unknown. The sample belongs to a study of shared clonotypes between healthy human individuals. Study-wide results and caveats: Naive subsets typically showed greater estimated richness than memory subsets.

Some 30,000 T cell genomes, or about 190 ng DNA, went into the sorted-subset replicate PCRs. Measured with immunoSEQ multiplex PCR; TCRdb has only the in-frame clones, and not every one. The data show 550,000 to 850,000 clones, under 80% seen once. The V end was cut by 0 bases, the J end by 5 bases, with 11 bases between. The CDR3 has 14 residues. Germline CDR1 is SGHRS and CDR2 is YFSETQ. Sequencing was done on a sample of memory CD4+ T cells sorted from blood. Subset here: CD45RA-negative fraction. This sequence was found in a woman aged 30 to 39 in good health. The chain combines TRBV5-1 with TRBJ1-2; D unresolved. The CDR3 loop reads CASSLEEGSYGYTF. CDR3 nucleotide sequence: TGCGCCAGCAGCTTGGAGGAAGGTTCTTATGGCTACACCTTC.